These 29 T cell receptor beta chains were sequenced from one sample in a study of blood T cell repertoires in COVID-19. The method was immunoSEQ multiplex PCR; TCRdb's version includes in-frame clones alone and lacks a portion of them. Of under 500,000 clones listed, roughly 90% are singletons. Material for sequencing was peripheral blood. The receptors were sampled from a woman in her twenties or thirties with acute or convalescent COVID-19.

The sample holds one count of this clone. The chain carries TRBV24-1 and TRBJ2-1; D unclear. Per germline, CDR1 KGHDR and CDR2 SFDVKD. CDR3 size: 13 residues. Trimming removed 10 bases from V and 4 bases from J, with 13 bases in between. CDR3 amino acids: CATARNQYNEQFF. The CDR3 DNA follows: TGTGCCACAGCCCGAAACCAATACAATGAGCAGTTCTTC.

This rearrangement joins TRBV6-4 to TRBJ2-7; D ambiguous. Per the germline V gene, CDR1 is MRHNA and CDR2 is SNTAGT. This CDR3 spans 11 amino acids. Trimming left V 2 bases short and J 4 bases short, with 3 bases between. The CDR3 region is CASSDRYEQYF. The CDR3 nucleotides are TGTGCCAGCAGTGACCGGTACGAGCAGTACTTC.

This clone was detected once. The CDR3 coding sequence is TGTGCCAGCAGCTTATGGGCTAGCGGGGTTCTCCATACGCAGTATTTT. Protein product: CASSLWASGVLHTQYF. V usage is TRBV11-2 and J usage is TRBJ2-3, with TRBD2 matching 9 bases. Germline CDR1 SGHAT, CDR2 FQNNGV. The ends lost 2 bases at V and 7 bases at J; junction bases unmatched: 10. The CDR3 runs to 16 residues.

This sequence joins TRBV12-3 or TRBV12-4 and TRBJ1-1, with D unclear. The CDR3 is made up of 13 amino acids. V was pared by 7 bases and J by 8 bases, with 17 bases between. The CDR3 DNA reads as TGTGCCAGCACCTCCCCCCACTTGAGCGAAGCTTTCTTT. Residues: CASTSPHLSEAFF.

The chain links TRBV2 to TRBJ2-7; 9 bases align to TRBD2. Trimming at V came to 6 bases and at J to 2 bases, leaving 8 bases not matched to a gene. The germline V gene has CDR1 SNHLY and CDR2 FYNNEI. This CDR3 contains 15 residues. The CDR3 nucleotides are TGTGCCAGCAGGGCGCGGGGGGGCCCAGCCTACGAGCAGTACTTC. Translating it yields CASRARGGPAYEQYF.

V usage is TRBV6-6 and J usage is TRBJ1-1; 7 bases align to TRBD1. This CDR3 has 15 residues. CDR1 and CDR2 from the germline V gene are MNHNY and SVGAGI (reference sequence). V shed 4 bases and J 1 base; nucleotides not matched to a gene: 6. In DNA, the CDR3 is TGTGCCAGCAGTTCTACGACAGGGCGGAACACTGAAGCTTTCTTT. It translates to CASSSTTGRNTEAFF.

Notes on this clone: Distinct nucleotide sequences in the sample also encode this CDR3. This rearrangement joins TRBV4-1 to TRBJ1-1; D not certain. The CDR3 runs to 14 residues. The ends were cut back, 0 bases at V and 1 base at J, with 6 bases in the middle. CDR1 and CDR2 from the germline V gene are MGHRA and YSYEKL. CDR3 residues: CASSQDRGNTEAFF. CDR3 sequence (DNA): TGCGCCAGCAGCCAAGATCGGGGGAACACTGAAGCTTTCTTT.

The chain links TRBV6-5 to TRBJ1-6; 7 bases are shared with TRBD1. The CDR3 loop spans 16 amino acids. V lost 0 bases to trimming and J lost 7 bases; unmatched junction nucleotides: 6. Germline V CDR1 and CDR2: MNHEY, SVGAGI. CDR3 in DNA: TGTGCCAGCAGTTACTCGACAGGGCGGTCAAATTCACCCCTCCACTTT. This gives the protein CASSYSTGRSNSPLHF.

The rearrangement uses TRBV27 and TRBJ1-6, with D unclear. Trimming stripped 3 bases from V and 6 bases from J, with 6 bases between. CDR1 MNHEY and CDR2 SMNVEV come from the germline V gene (reference sequence). The CDR3 totals 13 residues. CDR3 residues: CASSFIVNSPLHF. For the CDR3, the DNA is TGTGCCAGCAGTTTTATTGTTAATTCACCCCTCCACTTT.

The chain joins TRBV10-2 to TRBJ1-5; 9 positions agree with TRBD1. The J segment lost 0 bases and the V segment lost 5 bases, leaving 5 bases of the junction unmatched. The CDR3 spans 16 residues. Germline V gene sequence: CDR1 WSHSY, CDR2 SAAADI. In DNA, the CDR3 is TGCGCCAGCAGTTCGGGACAGGGCTCTAGCAATCAGCCCCAGCATTTT. This sequence encodes CASSSGQGSSNQPQHF.

V usage is TRBV12-5 and J usage is TRBJ1-1; the D gene is possibly TRBD1 (6 bases). CDR1 is LGHNT, CDR2 FRNRAP, per germline. Deletions cut 3 bases from V and 5 bases from J, with 7 bases between. The length of the CDR3 is 12 residues. As DNA, the CDR3 is TGTGCTAGTGGTTTTACAGGGACTGAAGCTTTCTTT. Protein: CASGFTGTEAFF.

This sequence joins TRBV5-1 and TRBJ1-3, with 7 positions matching TRBD1. This CDR3 comprises 16 residues. The germline gives CDR1 SGHRS, CDR2 YFSETQ. Trimming cost V 4 bases and J 3 bases; bases outside gene matches: 10. CDR3 sequence: CASSPITGAHGNTIYF. CDR3 nucleotide sequence: TGCGCCAGCAGCCCTATAACAGGGGCACATGGAAACACCATATATTTT.

As DNA, the CDR3 is TGTGCCAGCACCTCGGGGGGGCCACTAAGTGAGCAGTTCTTC. It is translated as CASTSGGPLSEQFF. This chain uses TRBV28 with TRBJ2-1; the match to TRBD2 covers 8 bases. Trimming at V came to 7 bases and at J to 9 bases, leaving 11 bases not matched to a gene. This CDR3 is 14 amino acids long. Germline values: CDR1 MDHEN, CDR2 SYDVKM.

V is TRBV6-1 and J is TRBJ2-1; 9 nucleotides align to TRBD2. The ends lost 0 bases at V and 4 bases at J; junction bases unmatched: 4. Germline V gene lookup returns CDR1 MNHNS and CDR2 SASEGT. The CDR3 spans 16 residues. The CDR3 DNA follows: TGTGCCAGCAGTGAAGCTGCTAGCGGGATATACAATGAGCAGTTCTTC. It specifies CASSEAASGIYNEQFF.

J is TRBJ2-2 and V is TRBV6-5, with D maybe TRBD2 (5 bases). The CDR3 has 15 residues. Trimming left V 8 bases short and J 0 bases short, with 13 bases between. Germline V gene sequence: CDR1 MNHEY, CDR2 SVGAGI. CDR3 sequence: CASAAGLANTGELFF. The CDR3, as DNA: TGTGCCAGCGCGGCAGGACTCGCGAACACCGGGGAGCTGTTTTTT.

V usage is TRBV3-1 (or the pseudogene TRBV3-2) and J usage is TRBJ1-1; TRBD1 is a possible D gene (6 bases). This CDR3 contains 15 residues. Germline V gives CDR1 LGHDT, CDR2 YNNKEL (reference sequence). V lost 1 base and J lost 5, with 14 bases in between. CDR3 in DNA: TGTGCCAGCAGCCAAGGGGCAGGGGAGCGGACTGAAGCTTTCTTT. This codes for CASSQGAGERTEAFF.

This sequence joins TRBV5-1 and TRBJ2-5, with TRBD1 matching over 9 bases. The CDR3 has 24 amino acids. Germline V CDR1 and CDR2: SGHRS, YFSETQ. The J segment lost 4 bases and the V segment lost 0 bases, leaving 31 bases of the junction unmatched. This CDR3 is CASSLVFFEAGVMKDRGVRETQYF. The CDR3 DNA reads as TGCGCCAGCAGCTTGGTCTTTTTTGAGGCGGGGGTAATGAAGGACAGGGGAGTTCGAGAGACCCAGTACTTC.

This chain links TRBV27 with TRBJ2-7; tentatively, D is TRBD1 (5 bases). CDR1 and CDR2 (germline): MNHEY, SMNVEV (reference sequence). V lost 5 bases and J lost 5, with 16 bases in between. This CDR3 region has 14 residues. Here the CDR3 reads CASSPRTRTHEQYF. The CDR3 DNA reads TGTGCCAGCAGTCCCCGGACACGCACGCACGAGCAGTACTTC.

The chain couples TRBV7-9 to TRBJ2-2, with 7 bases fitting TRBD1. Germline V gene sequence: CDR1 SEHNR, CDR2 FQNEAQ (reference sequence). This CDR3 is built from 16 residues. V lost 1 base to trimming and J lost 1 base; unmatched junction nucleotides: 3. CDR3 residues: CASSLVTGENTGELFF. CDR3 DNA: TGTGCCAGCAGCTTAGTTACAGGGGAGAACACCGGGGAGCTGTTTTTT.

This sequence joins TRBV5-1 and TRBJ1-6; D is perhaps TRBD1 (5 bases). Trimming pared 1 base from V and 10 bases from J, leaving 12 bases between. The CDR3 has 14 amino acids. Germline values: CDR1 SGHRS, CDR2 YFSETQ. The CDR3 coding sequence is TGCGCCAGCAGCTTGAATCAGGGCCGATCACCCCTCCACTTT. The encoded protein is CASSLNQGRSPLHF.

The CDR3 spells CASSQRGLAVNEQFF. CDR3 nucleotides: TGCGCCAGCAGCCAACGGGGACTAGCGGTGAATGAGCAGTTCTTC. The chain combines TRBV4-1 with TRBJ2-1; 11 bases are shared with TRBD2. CDR1 and CDR2 from the germline V gene are MGHRA and YSYEKL. The CDR3 is 15 residues long. V was clipped by 2 bases and J by 7 bases; unmatched bases: 4.

The chain employs TRBV28 and TRBJ1-5; the match to TRBD1 covers 8 bases. Germline assignment: CDR1 MDHEN and CDR2 SYDVKM. The CDR3 covers 12 residues. The trim removed 6 bases at V and 8 bases at J, leaving 3 bases unmatched. CDR3 residues: CASRQGGKPQHF. The CDR3 DNA reads as TGTGCCAGCAGACAGGGGGGGAAGCCCCAGCATTTT. The full variable domain, with the rest looked up from reference TRBV28 and TRBJ1-5, is DVKVTQSSRYLVKRTGEKVFLECVQDMDHENMFWYRQDPGLGLRLIYFSYDVKMKEKGDIPEGYSVSREKKERFSLILESASTNQTSMYLCASRQGGKPQHFGDGTRLSIL.

This clone has only one observation. The chain uses TRBV11-1 and TRBJ2-1; 8 nucleotides align to TRBD1. The trim removed 3 bases at V and 7 bases at J, leaving 8 bases unmatched. Germline lookup yields CDR1 SGHAT and CDR2 FQDESV (reference sequence). CDR3 length: 15 amino acids. Written as DNA, the CDR3 is TGTGCCAGCAGCTTGGCCCCGGACAGGGTAAATGAGCAGTTCTTC. Protein sequence: CASSLAPDRVNEQFF.

This chain links TRBV3-1 (or the pseudogene TRBV3-2) with TRBJ2-7, with TRBD1 identical over 8 bases. V was clipped by 2 bases and J by 0 bases; unmatched bases: 6. Per germline, CDR1 LGHDT and CDR2 YNNKEL (reference sequence). This CDR3 contains 16 residues. The CDR3 protein is CASSQLLTGGSYEQYF. For the CDR3, the DNA is TGTGCCAGCAGCCAATTGTTAACAGGGGGCTCCTACGAGCAGTACTTC.

The rearrangement joins TRBV7-3 to TRBJ2-4, with D perhaps matching TRBD1 (6 bases). Germline CDR1 is SGHTA and CDR2 is FQGTGA. Trimming cost V 3 bases and J 8 bases, with 11 bases left between them. The CDR3 length is 13 residues. CDR3 bases: TGTGCCAGCAGCTTCTCAGGGGTGGACATTCAGTACTTC. Amino acid sequence: CASSFSGVDIQYF. The full variable domain, with the rest looked up from reference TRBV7-3 and TRBJ2-4, is GAGVSQTPSNKVTEKGKYVELRCDPISGHTALYWYRQSLGQGPEFLIYFQGTGAADDSGLPNDRFFAVRPEGSVSTLKIQRTERGDSAVYLCASSFSGVDIQYFGAGTRLSVL.

The V call is TRBV28, the J call TRBJ2-1; 10 bases align to TRBD1. This CDR3 is built from 14 residues. Germline V gene lookup returns CDR1 MDHEN and CDR2 SYDVKM. V trimming: 6 bases; J trimming: 6 bases; junction bases outside the gene matches: 5. For the CDR3, the DNA is TGTGCCAGCAGGACAGGGGGCGGGATCAATGAGCAGTTCTTC. As protein: CASRTGGGINEQFF.

This clone has a single count. The genes are TRBV25-1 and TRBJ2-5; no clear D. V lost 2 bases and J lost 2, with 3 bases in between. Per the germline V gene, CDR1 is MGHDK and CDR2 is SYGVNS. This CDR3 region has 12 residues. The CDR3 reads CASSEPQETQYF. CDR3 in DNA: TGTGCCAGCAGTGAACCTCAAGAGACCCAGTACTTC. Looking up the rest from reference TRBV25-1 and TRBJ2-5 gives the full variable domain: EADIYQTPRYLVIGTGKKITLECSQTMGHDKMYWYQQDPGMELHLIHYSYGVNSTEKGDLSSESTVSRIRTEHFPLTLESARPSHTSQYLCASSEPQETQYFGPGTRLLVL.

The chain employs TRBV10-3 and TRBJ2-5; D unclear. Germline V lookup: CDR1 ENHRY, CDR2 SYGVKD. V was trimmed by 3 bases and J by 4 bases, leaving 12 bases between them. The CDR3 loop spans 14 amino acids. CDR3 sequence: CAISDGSGGETQYF. CDR3 DNA: TGTGCCATCAGTGACGGCTCAGGTGGAGAGACCCAGTACTTC.

The rearrangement joins TRBV6-5 to TRBJ1-2; D not certain. Between the trimmed V and J ends, which lost 0 bases and 4 bases, there was a span of 9 bases. Germline V CDR1 and CDR2: MNHEY, SVGAGI. This CDR3 spans 14 amino acids. The CDR3 nucleotides are TGTGCCAGCAGTTACTCTGCCAGAGGCTATGGCTACACCTTC. Amino acids: CASSYSARGYGYTF.